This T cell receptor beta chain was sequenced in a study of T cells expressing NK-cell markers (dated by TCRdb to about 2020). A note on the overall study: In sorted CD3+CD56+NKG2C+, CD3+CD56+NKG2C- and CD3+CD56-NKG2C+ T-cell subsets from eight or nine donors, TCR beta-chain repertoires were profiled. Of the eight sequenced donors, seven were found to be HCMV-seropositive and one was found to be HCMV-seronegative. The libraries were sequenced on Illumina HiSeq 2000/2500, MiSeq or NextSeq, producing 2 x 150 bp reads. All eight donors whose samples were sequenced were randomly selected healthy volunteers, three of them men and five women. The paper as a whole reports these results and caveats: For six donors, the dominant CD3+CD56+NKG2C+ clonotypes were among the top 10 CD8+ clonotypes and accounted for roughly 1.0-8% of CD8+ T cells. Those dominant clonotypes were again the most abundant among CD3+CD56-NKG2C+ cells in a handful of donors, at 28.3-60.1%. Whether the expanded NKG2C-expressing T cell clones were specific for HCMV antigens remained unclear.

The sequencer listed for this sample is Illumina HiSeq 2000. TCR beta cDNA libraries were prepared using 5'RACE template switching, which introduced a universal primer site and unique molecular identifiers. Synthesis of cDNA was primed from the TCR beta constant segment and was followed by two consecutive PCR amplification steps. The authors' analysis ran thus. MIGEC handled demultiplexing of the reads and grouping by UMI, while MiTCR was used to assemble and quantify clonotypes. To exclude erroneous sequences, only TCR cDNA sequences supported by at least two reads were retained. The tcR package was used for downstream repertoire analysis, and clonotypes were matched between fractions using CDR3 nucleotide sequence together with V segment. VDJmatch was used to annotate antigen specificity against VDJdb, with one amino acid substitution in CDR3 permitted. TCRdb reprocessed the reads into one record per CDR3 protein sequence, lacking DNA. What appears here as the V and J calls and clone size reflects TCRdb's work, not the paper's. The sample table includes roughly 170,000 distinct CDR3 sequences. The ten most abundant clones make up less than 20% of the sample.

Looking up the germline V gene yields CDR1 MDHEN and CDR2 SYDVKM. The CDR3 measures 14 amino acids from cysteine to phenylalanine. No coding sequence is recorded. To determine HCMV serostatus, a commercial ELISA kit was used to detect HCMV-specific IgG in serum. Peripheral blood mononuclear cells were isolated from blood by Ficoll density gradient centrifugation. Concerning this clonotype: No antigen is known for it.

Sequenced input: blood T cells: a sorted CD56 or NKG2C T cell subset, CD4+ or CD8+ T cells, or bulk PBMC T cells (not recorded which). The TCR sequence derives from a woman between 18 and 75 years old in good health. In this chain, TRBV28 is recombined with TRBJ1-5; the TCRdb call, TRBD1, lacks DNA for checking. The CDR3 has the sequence CASSSREPNQPQHF.